The 11 T cell receptor beta chains below all came from one sample that was sequenced in a study of blood T cell repertoires in COVID-19. Assay used: immunoSEQ multiplex PCR; TCRdb lists only in-frame clones, some missing. Of about 210,000 clones listed, more than 75% were seen once; the top ten hold 4.3%. The specimen sequenced was PBMCs or T cells enriched from blood (not recorded which). Every receptor here comes from a man in his thirties or forties with acute COVID-19.

For the CDR3, the DNA is TGCAGCGGGGGGACTACCTATGGAGCTTTCTTT. Its translation is CSGGTTYGAFF. The chain has TRBV20-1 and TRBJ1-1; D might be TRBD1 (5 bases). CDR1 and CDR2 from the germline V gene are DFQATT and SNEGSKA (reference sequence). This CDR3 has 11 residues.

This clone occurred many times. The chain carries TRBV3-1 (or the pseudogene TRBV3-2) and TRBJ1-2; maybe TRBD1 (5 bases). This CDR3 region has 15 residues. V was trimmed by 4 bases and J by 8 bases, leaving 20 bases between them. Germline V gene lookup returns CDR1 LGHDT and CDR2 YNNKEL (reference sequence). The CDR3 DNA follows: TGTGCCAGCAGCCCTAGTTGGATCAGGGAGGAAGGCTACACCTTC. Translated, it gives CASSPSWIREEGYTF.

V is TRBV29-1 and J is TRBJ2-7, with 10 bases aligning to TRBD1. Germline V gives CDR1 SQVTM, CDR2 ANQGSEA. CDR3 length equals 13 residues. Trimming took 6 bases from V and 1 from J; bases not matched to a gene: 3. As DNA, the CDR3 is TGCAGCGTAGGGACAGGGGCATCCTACGAGCAGTACTTC. It specifies CSVGTGASYEQYF.

This chain connects TRBV28 to TRBJ2-6; D perhaps matches TRBD2 (5 bases). Germline CDR1 reads MDHEN; CDR2 reads SYDVKM. The CDR3 is 12 residues long. CDR3 loop: CGSGSGANVLTF. DNA for the CDR3: TGTGGATCGGGGTCTGGGGCCAACGTCCTGACTTTC.

CDR3 region: CASRIQGLNTEAFF. CDR3 coding DNA: TGTGCCAGCAGGATTCAGGGGTTGAACACTGAAGCTTTCTTT. The chain carries TRBV28 and TRBJ1-1, with D possibly being TRBD1 (6 bases). Germline lookup yields CDR1 MDHEN and CDR2 SYDVKM. The V end lost 6 bases, the J end lost 0 bases, and 11 bases lay between the germline ends. The CDR3 consists of 14 residues.

The V and J genes are TRBV14 and TRBJ2-1; 13 bases line up with TRBD2. Per the germline V gene, CDR1 is SGHDN and CDR2 is FVKESK. V dropped 0 bases and J dropped 6; count of bases not matched to a gene: 2. There are 16 residues in the CDR3. CDR3 DNA: TGTGCCAGCAGCCAAGAGGGACTAGCGGGGATCAATGAGCAGTTCTTC. Its protein product is CASSQEGLAGINEQFF.

The chain joins TRBV5-4 to TRBJ2-3; 7 bases align to TRBD1. CDR1 and CDR2 (germline): SGHNT, YYREEE (reference sequence). J was trimmed by 9 bases and V by 0 bases; bases with no gene match: 10. The CDR3 contains 15 residues. For the CDR3, the DNA is TGTGCCAGCAGCTTGGCCACGACAGGGTCTGGAACGCAGTATTTT. Its translation: CASSLATTGSGTQYF.

V and J are TRBV28 and TRBJ1-1; no definite D call. Germline-derived CDR1 and CDR2 are MDHEN and SYDVKM. Trimming pared 7 bases from V and 0 bases from J, leaving 12 bases between. The CDR3 spans 14 residues. CDR3 coding DNA: TGTGCCAGCACCACCCCGCGGGTGAACACTGAAGCTTTCTTT. Residues: CASTTPRVNTEAFF.

V usage is TRBV7-9 and J usage is TRBJ1-1; 9 bases fit TRBD1. The V gene end was trimmed by 5 bases and the J gene end by 8 bases; junction bases not matched to a gene: 12. The germline CDR1 and CDR2 sequences are SEHNR and FQNEAQ (reference sequence). The CDR3 sequence is 15 residues long. DNA for the CDR3: TGTGCCAGCAGCCCGTCCGGGACAGGGAGAAACGAAGCTTTCTTT. It yields the protein CASSPSGTGRNEAFF.

The V and J genes are TRBV6-5 and TRBJ1-5; D possibly corresponds to TRBD1 (5 bases). CDR1 and CDR2 (germline): MNHEY, SVGAGI. The CDR3 contains 15 residues. V was cut by 6 bases and J by 1 base, with 13 bases left in between. CDR3 region: CASREAGVSNQPQHF. DNA of the CDR3: TGTGCCAGCAGGGAGGCGGGGGTCAGCAATCAGCCCCAGCATTTT.

The V call is TRBV10-1, the J call TRBJ2-5, with TRBD1 identical over 7 bases. This CDR3 contains 13 residues. The J segment lost 4 bases and the V segment lost 5 bases, leaving 4 bases of the junction unmatched. From germline, CDR1 is WNHNN and CDR2 SYGVQD (reference sequence). CDR3 sequence (DNA): TGCGCCAGCAGTAACAGGGGAAGAGAGACCCAGTACTTC. Amino acids: CASSNRGRETQYF.